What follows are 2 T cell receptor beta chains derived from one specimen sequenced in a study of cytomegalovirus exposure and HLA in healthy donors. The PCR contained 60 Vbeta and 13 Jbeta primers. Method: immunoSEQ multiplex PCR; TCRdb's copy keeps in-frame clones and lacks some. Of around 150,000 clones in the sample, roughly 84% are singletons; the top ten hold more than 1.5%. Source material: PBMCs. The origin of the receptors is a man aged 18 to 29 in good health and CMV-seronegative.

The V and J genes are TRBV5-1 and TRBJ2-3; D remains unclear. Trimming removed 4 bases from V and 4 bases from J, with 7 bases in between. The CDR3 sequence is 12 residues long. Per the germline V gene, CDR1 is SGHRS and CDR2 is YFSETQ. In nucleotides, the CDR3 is TGCGCCAGCAGCCTTCCGTCAGATACGCAGTATTTT. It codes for CASSLPSDTQYF.

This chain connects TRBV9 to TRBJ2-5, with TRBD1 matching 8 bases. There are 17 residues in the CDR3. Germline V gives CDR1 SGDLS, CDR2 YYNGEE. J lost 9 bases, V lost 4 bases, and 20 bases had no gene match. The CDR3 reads CASSLGGPGGYVGSQYF. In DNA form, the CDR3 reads TGTGCCAGCAGCTTAGGGGGCCCAGGGGGCTATGTTGGGTCCCAGTACTTC.